These 16 T cell receptor beta chains originate from one sample sequenced in a study of blood T cell repertoires in COVID-19. Some clones are missing from TCRdb's copy, which holds only in-frame ones; the method was immunoSEQ multiplex PCR. The table lists roughly 300,000 clones, around 87% of them singletons. The sample taken for sequencing was PBMCs or T cells enriched from blood (not recorded which). These receptor sequences come from a young woman who had recovered from COVID-19.

This clone has just a few counts. This chain uses TRBV7-3 with TRBJ2-1; 9 bases fit TRBD1. Trimming took 4 bases from V and 7 from J; bases not matched to a gene: 5. There are 14 residues in the CDR3. Germline V gives CDR1 SGHTA, CDR2 FQGTGA. The CDR3 region is CASSSLQGANEQFF. CDR3 nucleotide sequence: TGTGCCAGCAGCTCCCTACAGGGGGCGAATGAGCAGTTCTTC.

J is TRBJ2-1 and V is TRBV5-6; D may be TRBD2 (6 bases). There are 15 residues in the CDR3. Germline CDR1 and CDR2: SGHDT and YYEEEE. The V end lost 0 bases, the J end lost 7 bases, and 14 bases lay between the germline ends. CDR3 in DNA: TGTGCCAGCAGCTTGGCCGGCTCAGGGAGGAATGAGCAGTTCTTC. Protein sequence: CASSLAGSGRNEQFF.

This sequence joins TRBV5-8 and TRBJ2-7; possibly TRBD1 for D (6 bases). The CDR3 runs to 12 residues. Germline CDR1 and CDR2: SGHTS and YDEGEE. As DNA, the CDR3 is TGTGCCAGCAGCTTGGACTACTCGGACAGCCGAGTC. It codes for CASSLDYSDSRV.

The chain employs TRBV15 and TRBJ2-7, with 10 bases identical to TRBD1. Germline V gene sequence: CDR1 LNHNV, CDR2 YYDKDF (reference sequence). V lost 0 bases, J lost 4 bases, and 3 bases stayed unmatched. The CDR3 sequence is 15 residues long. The CDR3 spells CATSRETGGGYEQYF. The CDR3 region has the DNA TGTGCCACCAGCAGAGAGACAGGGGGCGGGTACGAGCAGTACTTC.

This clone was seen a single time. The chain carries TRBV30 and TRBJ1-1; 10 positions agree with TRBD1. The CDR3 is made up of 15 amino acids. Germline V gives CDR1 GTSNPN, CDR2 SVGIG (reference sequence). With V trimmed by 5 bases and J by 9 bases, 15 bases remained unmatched. This CDR3 is CAWVLRRGQGGKAFF. CDR3 sequence (DNA): TGTGCCTGGGTTCTAAGAAGAGGACAGGGGGGCAAAGCTTTCTTT.

The genes are TRBV28 and TRBJ1-4; D unclear. V shed 3 bases and J shed 8 bases, with 4 bases lying between them. The germline CDR1 and CDR2 sequences are MDHEN and SYDVKM. There are 11 residues in the CDR3. Here the CDR3 reads CASSLREKLFF. CDR3 nucleotide sequence: TGTGCCAGCAGTTTGAGGGAAAAACTGTTTTTT. The variable domain in full, with the rest retrieved from reference TRBV28 and TRBJ1-4, is DVKVTQSSRYLVKRTGEKVFLECVQDMDHENMFWYRQDPGLGLRLIYFSYDVKMKEKGDIPEGYSVSREKKERFSLILESASTNQTSMYLCASSLREKLFFGSGTQLSVL.

The chain employs TRBV9 and TRBJ2-5, with 10 nucleotides matching TRBD2. V dropped 6 bases and J dropped 2; count of bases not matched to a gene: 10. The CDR3 runs 16 residues. CDR1 is SGDLS, CDR2 YYNGEE, per germline. CDR3 in amino acids: CASTSRPSGGQETQYF. In DNA form, the CDR3 reads TGTGCCAGCACCTCACGTCCTAGCGGGGGACAAGAGACCCAGTACTTC.

This chain connects TRBV6-5 to TRBJ1-2; D gene uncertain. The V end lost 4 bases, the J end lost 6 bases, and 6 bases lay between the germline ends. CDR3 length equals 11 residues. The germline gives CDR1 MNHEY, CDR2 SVGAGI. CDR3: CASSSTDGYTF. The CDR3 DNA follows: TGTGCCAGCAGTTCTACCGATGGCTACACCTTC.

This clone was seen a handful of times. This chain joins TRBV12-5 and TRBJ1-4, with D tentatively TRBD1 (5 bases). In germline, CDR1 is LGHNT, CDR2 FRNRAP. Between the trimmed V and J ends, which lost 6 bases and 4 bases, there was a span of 12 bases. The CDR3 contains 14 residues. The CDR3 protein is CASGPGTGNEKLFF. The CDR3 DNA reads as TGTGCTAGTGGCCCCGGGACTGGTAATGAAAAACTGTTTTTT.

This chain uses TRBV19 with TRBJ1-1, with a weak D call TRBD1 (6 bases). There are 16 residues in the CDR3. V was clipped by 1 base and J by 2 bases, with 14 bases between them. Germline V gene lookup returns CDR1 LNHDA and CDR2 SQIVND (reference sequence). The CDR3 coding sequence is TGTGCCAGTAGTATAGGGCTATATGGGGGCAACACTGAAGCTTTCTTT. Encoded protein: CASSIGLYGGNTEAFF.

The rearrangement links TRBV6-5 to TRBJ2-5, with a tentative D call TRBD2 (6 bases). The CDR3 length is 16 residues. Germline V gives CDR1 MNHEY, CDR2 SVGAGI. Trimming left V 3 bases short and J 5 bases short, with 19 bases between. CDR3 DNA sequence: TGTGCCAGCAGTTATCCCGGGCCTCGGGGGATCGAGACCCAGTACTTC. It specifies CASSYPGPRGIETQYF.

V gene TRBV3-1 (or the pseudogene TRBV3-2) combines with J gene TRBJ1-1; D gene unclear. CDR1 and CDR2 (germline): LGHDT, YNNKEL (reference sequence). V lost 1 base and J lost 6, with 9 bases in between. The CDR3 contains 13 residues. Written as DNA, the CDR3 is TGTGCCAGCAGCCAAGGACCGACTCCTGAAGCTTTCTTT. Translated, it gives CASSQGPTPEAFF.

The chain employs TRBV5-6 and TRBJ2-5; D is undetermined. CDR3 length: 13 residues. Trimming took off 4 bases at V and 1 base at J, with 8 bases between the two ends. Germline values: CDR1 SGHDT, CDR2 YYEEEE. CDR3 DNA: TGTGCCAGCAGCACCGACATCCAAGAGACCCAGTACTTC. This codes for CASSTDIQETQYF.

The chain carries TRBV6-6 and TRBJ2-1; 7 positions match TRBD1. This CDR3 has 15 amino acids. V dropped 8 bases and J dropped 6; count of bases not matched to a gene: 13. Germline CDR1 reads MNHNY; CDR2 reads SVGAGI (reference sequence). Here the CDR3 DNA reads TGTGCCAGCGATAGACAGGGTAGATACATCAATGAGCAGTTCTTC. Residues: CASDRQGRYINEQFF.

The count of this clone is one. The chain combines TRBV7-8 with TRBJ1-2, with a weak D call TRBD1 (6 bases). V gave up 5 bases and J gave up 5 bases, with 9 bases separating them. Germline values: CDR1 SGHVS, CDR2 FQNEAQ. The CDR3 has 12 amino acids. The CDR3 protein is CASSRTDYGYTF. DNA for the CDR3: TGTGCCAGCAGCCGGACAGATTATGGCTACACCTTC.

The chain links TRBV5-6 to TRBJ2-5; D gene unclear. Trimming left V 4 bases short and J 2 bases short, with 6 bases between. The CDR3 runs to 12 residues. The germline CDR1 and CDR2 sequences are SGHDT and YYEEEE. The CDR3 region has the DNA TGTGCCAGCAGCCCCTATCAAGAGACCCAGTACTTC. It translates to CASSPYQETQYF. The variable domain in full, completed from reference TRBV5-6 and TRBJ2-5, reads DAGVTQSPTHLIKTRGQQVTLRCSPKSGHDTVSWYQQALGQGPQFIFQYYEEEERQRGNFPDRFSGHQFPNYSSELNVNALLLGDSALYLCASSPYQETQYFGPGTRLLVL.